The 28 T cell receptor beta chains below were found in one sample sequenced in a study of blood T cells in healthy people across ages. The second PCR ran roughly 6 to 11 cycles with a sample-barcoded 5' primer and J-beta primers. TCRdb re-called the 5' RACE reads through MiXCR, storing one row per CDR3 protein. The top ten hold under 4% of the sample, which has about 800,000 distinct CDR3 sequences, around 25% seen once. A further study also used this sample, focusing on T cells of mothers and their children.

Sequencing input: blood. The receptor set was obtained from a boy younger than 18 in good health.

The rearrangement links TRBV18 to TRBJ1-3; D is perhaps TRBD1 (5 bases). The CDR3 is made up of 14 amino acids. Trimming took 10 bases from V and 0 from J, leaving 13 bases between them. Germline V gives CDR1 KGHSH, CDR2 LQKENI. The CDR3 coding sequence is TGTGCCACCTTCGGGACCGACTCTGGAAACACCATATATTTT. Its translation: CATFGTDSGNTIYF.

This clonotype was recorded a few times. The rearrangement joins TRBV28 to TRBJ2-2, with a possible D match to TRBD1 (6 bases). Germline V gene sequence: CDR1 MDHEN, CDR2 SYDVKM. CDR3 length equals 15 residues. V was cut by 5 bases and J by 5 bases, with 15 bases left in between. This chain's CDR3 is CASSRSQGATGELFF. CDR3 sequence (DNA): TGTGCCAGCAGTAGGTCACAGGGCGCAACCGGGGAGCTGTTTTTT.

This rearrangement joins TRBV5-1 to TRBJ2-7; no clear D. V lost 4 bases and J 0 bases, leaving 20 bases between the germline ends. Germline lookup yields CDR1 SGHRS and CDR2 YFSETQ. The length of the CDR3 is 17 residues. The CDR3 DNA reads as TGCGCCAGCAGCGGATTATCTGACGGACGACTCTCCTACGAGCAGTACTTC. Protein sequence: CASSGLSDGRLSYEQYF. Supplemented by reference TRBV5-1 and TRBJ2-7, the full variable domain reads KAGVTQTPRYLIKTRGQQVTLSCSPISGHRSVSWYQQTPGQGLQFLFEYFSETQRNKGNFPGRFSGRQFSNSRSEMNVSTLELGDSALYLCASSGLSDGRLSYEQYFGPGTRLTVT.

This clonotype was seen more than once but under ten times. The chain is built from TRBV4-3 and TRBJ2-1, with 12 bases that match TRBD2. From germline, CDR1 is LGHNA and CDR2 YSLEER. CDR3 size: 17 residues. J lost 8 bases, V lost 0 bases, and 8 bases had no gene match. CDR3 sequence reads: CASSQDAGTSGFHEQFF. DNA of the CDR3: TGCGCCAGCAGCCAAGACGCCGGGACTAGCGGGTTCCATGAGCAGTTCTTC.

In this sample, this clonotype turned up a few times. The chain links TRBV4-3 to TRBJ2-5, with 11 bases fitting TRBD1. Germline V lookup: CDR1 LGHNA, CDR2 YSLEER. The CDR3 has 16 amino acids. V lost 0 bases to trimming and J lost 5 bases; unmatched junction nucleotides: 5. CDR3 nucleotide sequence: TGCGCCAGCAGCCAAGATTGGGGACAGGGGGGCGAGACCCAGTACTTC. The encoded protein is CASSQDWGQGGETQYF.

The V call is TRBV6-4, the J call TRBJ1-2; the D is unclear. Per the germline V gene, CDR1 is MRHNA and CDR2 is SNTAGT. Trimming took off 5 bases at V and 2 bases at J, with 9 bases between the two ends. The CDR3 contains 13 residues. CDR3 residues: CASSRQPNYGYTF. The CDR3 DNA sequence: TGTGCCAGCAGTCGTCAGCCGAACTATGGCTACACCTTC.

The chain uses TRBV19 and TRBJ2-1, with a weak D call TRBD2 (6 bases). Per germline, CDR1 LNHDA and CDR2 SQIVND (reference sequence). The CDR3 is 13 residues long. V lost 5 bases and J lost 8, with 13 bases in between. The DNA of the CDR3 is TGTGCCAGTAGTTCTACTAGCCGCGATGAGCAGTTCTTC. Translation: CASSSTSRDEQFF.

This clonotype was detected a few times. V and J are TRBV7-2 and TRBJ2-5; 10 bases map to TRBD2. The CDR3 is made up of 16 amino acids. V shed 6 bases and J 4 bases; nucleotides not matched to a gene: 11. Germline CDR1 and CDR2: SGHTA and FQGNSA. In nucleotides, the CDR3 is TGTGCCAGCAGTAGCGGGAGGCCCGGGGGGGGAGAGACCCAGTACTTC. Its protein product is CASSSGRPGGGETQYF.

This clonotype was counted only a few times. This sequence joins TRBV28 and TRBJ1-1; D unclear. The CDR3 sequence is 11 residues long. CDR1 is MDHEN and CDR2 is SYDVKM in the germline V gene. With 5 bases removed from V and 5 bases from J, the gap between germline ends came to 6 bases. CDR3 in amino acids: CASSRRTEAFF. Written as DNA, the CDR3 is TGTGCCAGCAGTCGACGTACTGAAGCTTTCTTT.

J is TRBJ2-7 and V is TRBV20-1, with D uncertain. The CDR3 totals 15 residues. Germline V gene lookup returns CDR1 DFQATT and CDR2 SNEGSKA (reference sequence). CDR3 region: CSPKPPTSNFYEQYF. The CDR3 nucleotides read TGCAGCCCTAAGCCTCCGACCTCCAACTTCTACGAGCAGTACTTC.

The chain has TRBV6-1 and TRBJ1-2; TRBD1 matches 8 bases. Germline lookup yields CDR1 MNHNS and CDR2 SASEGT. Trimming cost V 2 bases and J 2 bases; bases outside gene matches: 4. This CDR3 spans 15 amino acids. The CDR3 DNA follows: TGTGCCAGCAGTGAATGGACAGGGAAGAACTATGGCTACACCTTC. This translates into CASSEWTGKNYGYTF.

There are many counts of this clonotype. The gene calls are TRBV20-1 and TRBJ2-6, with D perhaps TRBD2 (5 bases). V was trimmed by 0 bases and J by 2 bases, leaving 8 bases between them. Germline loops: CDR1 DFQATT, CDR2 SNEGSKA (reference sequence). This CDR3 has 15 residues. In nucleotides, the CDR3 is TGCAGTGCTAGAGATCCCGGGACTGGGGCCAACGTCCTGACTTTC. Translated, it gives CSARDPGTGANVLTF.

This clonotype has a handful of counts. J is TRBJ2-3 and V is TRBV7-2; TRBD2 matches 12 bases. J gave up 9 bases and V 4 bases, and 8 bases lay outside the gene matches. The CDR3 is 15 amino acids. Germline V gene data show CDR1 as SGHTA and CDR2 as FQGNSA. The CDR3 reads CASSSSGREGDTQYF. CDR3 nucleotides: TGTGCCAGCAGCTCTAGCGGGAGGGAGGGAGACACGCAGTATTTT.

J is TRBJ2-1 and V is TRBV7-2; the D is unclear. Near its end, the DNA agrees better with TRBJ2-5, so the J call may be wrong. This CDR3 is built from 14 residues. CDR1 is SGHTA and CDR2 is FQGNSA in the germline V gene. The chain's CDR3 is CASSLGLAPKTQYF. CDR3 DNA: TGTGCCAGCAGCTTAGGTTTAGCCCCGAAGACCCAGTACTTC.

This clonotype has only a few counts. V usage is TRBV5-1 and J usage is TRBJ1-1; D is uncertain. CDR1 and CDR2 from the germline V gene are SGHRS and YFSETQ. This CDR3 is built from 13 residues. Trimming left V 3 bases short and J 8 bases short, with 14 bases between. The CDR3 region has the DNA TGCGCCAGCAGCTCTTTACTGGCGGGGGAAGCTTTCTTT. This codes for CASSSLLAGEAFF.

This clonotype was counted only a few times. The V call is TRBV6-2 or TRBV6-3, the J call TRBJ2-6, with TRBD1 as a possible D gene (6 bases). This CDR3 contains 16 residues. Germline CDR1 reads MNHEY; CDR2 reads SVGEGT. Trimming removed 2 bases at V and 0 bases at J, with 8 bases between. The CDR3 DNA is TGTGCCAGCAGTTACGACAGGAGCTCTGGGGCCAACGTCCTGACTTTC. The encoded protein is CASSYDRSSGANVLTF.

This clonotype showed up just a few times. CDR3 DNA: TGTGCCAGCAGAGCGCGGACAGGGACCAAAAACATTCAGTACTTC. Amino acid sequence: CASRARTGTKNIQYF. The chain joins TRBV2 to TRBJ2-4; TRBD1 aligns across 8 bases. Per the germline V gene, CDR1 is SNHLY and CDR2 is FYNNEI. V was pared by 6 bases and J by 2 bases, with 6 bases of the junction left unmatched. This CDR3 comprises 15 residues.

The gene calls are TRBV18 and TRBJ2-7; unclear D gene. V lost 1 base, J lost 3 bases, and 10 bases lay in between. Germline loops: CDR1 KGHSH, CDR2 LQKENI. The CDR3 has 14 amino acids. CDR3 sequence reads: CASSPQVTFYEQYF. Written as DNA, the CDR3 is TGTGCCAGCTCACCACAGGTGACATTCTACGAGCAGTACTTC.

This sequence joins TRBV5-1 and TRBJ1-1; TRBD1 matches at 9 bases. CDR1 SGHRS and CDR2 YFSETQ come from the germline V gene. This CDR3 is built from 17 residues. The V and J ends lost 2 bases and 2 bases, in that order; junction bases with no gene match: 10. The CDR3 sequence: CASSFSGTGRINTEAFF. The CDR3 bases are TGCGCCAGCAGCTTCTCCGGGACAGGGAGGATAAACACTGAAGCTTTCTTT.

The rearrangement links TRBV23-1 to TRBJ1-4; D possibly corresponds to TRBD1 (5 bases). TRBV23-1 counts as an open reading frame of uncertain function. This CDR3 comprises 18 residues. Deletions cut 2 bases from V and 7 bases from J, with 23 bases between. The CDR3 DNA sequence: TGCGCCAGCAGTCAAATGCAGAAGGGGCGAATGGAAAGTGAAAAACTGTTTTTT. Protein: CASSQMQKGRMESEKLFF.

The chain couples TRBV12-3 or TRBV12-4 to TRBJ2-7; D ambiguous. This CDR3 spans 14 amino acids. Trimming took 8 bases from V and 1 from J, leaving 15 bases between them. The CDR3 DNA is TGTGCCAGCGGTGACGATCTGGGGTCCTACGAGCAGTACTTC. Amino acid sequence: CASGDDLGSYEQYF.

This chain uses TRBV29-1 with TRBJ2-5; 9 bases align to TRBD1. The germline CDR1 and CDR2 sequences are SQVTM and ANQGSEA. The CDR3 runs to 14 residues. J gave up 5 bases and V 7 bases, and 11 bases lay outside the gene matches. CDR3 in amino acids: CSAFPGQGIETQYF. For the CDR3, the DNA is TGCAGCGCCTTTCCGGGACAGGGTATTGAGACCCAGTACTTC.

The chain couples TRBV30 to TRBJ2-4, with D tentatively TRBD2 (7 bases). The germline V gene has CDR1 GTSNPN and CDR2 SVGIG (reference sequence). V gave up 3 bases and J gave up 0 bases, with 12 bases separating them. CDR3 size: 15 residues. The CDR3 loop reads CAWSQGRVAKNIQYF. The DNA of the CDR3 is TGTGCCTGGAGCCAGGGGAGGGTAGCCAAAAACATTCAGTACTTC. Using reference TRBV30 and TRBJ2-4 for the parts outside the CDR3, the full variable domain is SQTIHQWPATLVQPVGSPLSLECTVEGTSNPNLYWYRQAAGRGLQLLFYSVGIGQISSEVPQNLSASRPQDRQFILSSKKLLLSDSGFYLCAWSQGRVAKNIQYFGAGTRLSVL.

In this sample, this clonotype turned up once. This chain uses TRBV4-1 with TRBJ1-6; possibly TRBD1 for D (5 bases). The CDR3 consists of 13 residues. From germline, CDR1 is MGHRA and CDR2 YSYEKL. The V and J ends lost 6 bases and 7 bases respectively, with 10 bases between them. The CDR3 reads CASRGGGNSPLHF. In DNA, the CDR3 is TGCGCCAGCAGGGGCGGGGGAAATTCACCCCTCCACTTT.

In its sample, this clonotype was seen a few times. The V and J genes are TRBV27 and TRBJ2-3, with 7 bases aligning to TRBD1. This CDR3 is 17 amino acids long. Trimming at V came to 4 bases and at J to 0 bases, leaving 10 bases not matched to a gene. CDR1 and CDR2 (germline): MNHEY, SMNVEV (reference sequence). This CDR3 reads CASSSPGTEWSTDTQYF. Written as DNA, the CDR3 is TGTGCCAGCAGTTCTCCCGGGACAGAGTGGAGCACAGATACGCAGTATTTT.

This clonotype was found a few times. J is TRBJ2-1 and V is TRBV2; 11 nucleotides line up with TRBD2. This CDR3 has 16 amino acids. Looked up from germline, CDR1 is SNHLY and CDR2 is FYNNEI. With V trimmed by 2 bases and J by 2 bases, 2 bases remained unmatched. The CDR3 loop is CASSELAGGTYNEQFF. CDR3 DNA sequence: TGTGCCAGCAGTGAACTAGCGGGAGGAACCTACAATGAGCAGTTCTTC.

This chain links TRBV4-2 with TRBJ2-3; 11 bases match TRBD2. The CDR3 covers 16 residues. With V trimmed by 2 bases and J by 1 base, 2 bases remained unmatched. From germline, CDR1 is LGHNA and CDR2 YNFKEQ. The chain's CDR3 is CASSQKLAGGTDTQYF. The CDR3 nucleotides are TGTGCCAGCAGCCAAAAACTAGCGGGGGGCACAGATACGCAGTATTTT.

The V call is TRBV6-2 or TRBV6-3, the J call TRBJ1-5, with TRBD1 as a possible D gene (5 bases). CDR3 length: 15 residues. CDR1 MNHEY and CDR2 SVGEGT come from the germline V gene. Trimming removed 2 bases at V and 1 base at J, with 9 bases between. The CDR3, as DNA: TGTGCCAGCAGTTACGAAGGGACCAGCAATCAGCCCCAGCATTTT. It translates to CASSYEGTSNQPQHF.